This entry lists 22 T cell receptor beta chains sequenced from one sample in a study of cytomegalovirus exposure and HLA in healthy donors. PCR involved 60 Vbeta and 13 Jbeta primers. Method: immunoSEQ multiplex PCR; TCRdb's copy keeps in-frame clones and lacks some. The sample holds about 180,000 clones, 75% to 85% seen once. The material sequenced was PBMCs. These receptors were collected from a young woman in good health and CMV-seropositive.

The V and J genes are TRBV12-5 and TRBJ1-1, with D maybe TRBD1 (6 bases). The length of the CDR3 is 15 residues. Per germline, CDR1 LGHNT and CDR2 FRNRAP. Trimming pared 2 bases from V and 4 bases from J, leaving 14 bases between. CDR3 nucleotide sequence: TGTGCTAGTGGTTTGTTTTCAGGGGCGGGCACTGAAGCTTTCTTT. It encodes CASGLFSGAGTEAFF.

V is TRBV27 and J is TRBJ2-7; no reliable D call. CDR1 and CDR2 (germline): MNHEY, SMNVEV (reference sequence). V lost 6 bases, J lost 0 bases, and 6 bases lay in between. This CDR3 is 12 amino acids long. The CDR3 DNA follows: TGTGCCAGCAGCAGGAACTCCTACGAGCAGTACTTC. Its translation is CASSRNSYEQYF.

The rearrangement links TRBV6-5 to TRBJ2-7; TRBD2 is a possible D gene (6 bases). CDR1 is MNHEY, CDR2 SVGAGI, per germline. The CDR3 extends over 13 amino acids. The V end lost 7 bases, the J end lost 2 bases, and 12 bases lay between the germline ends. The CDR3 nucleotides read TGTGCCAGCACCAAGCCGGGGGCCTACGAGCAGTACTTC. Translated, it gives CASTKPGAYEQYF.

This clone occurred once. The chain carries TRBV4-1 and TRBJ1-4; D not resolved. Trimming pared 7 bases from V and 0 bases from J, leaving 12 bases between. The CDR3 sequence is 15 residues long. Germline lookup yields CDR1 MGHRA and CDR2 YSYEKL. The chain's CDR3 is CASTRSVPTNEKLFF. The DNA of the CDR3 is TGCGCCAGCACACGCTCGGTCCCAACTAATGAAAAACTGTTTTTT.

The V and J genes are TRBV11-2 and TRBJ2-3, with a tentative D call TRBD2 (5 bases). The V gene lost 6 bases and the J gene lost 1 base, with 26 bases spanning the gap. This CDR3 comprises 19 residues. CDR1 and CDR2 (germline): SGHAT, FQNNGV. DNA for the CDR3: TGTGCCAGCAGATTAACCCAAGCCTGGGTCGAGGGCGGCACAGATACGCAGTATTTT. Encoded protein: CASRLTQAWVEGGTDTQYF.

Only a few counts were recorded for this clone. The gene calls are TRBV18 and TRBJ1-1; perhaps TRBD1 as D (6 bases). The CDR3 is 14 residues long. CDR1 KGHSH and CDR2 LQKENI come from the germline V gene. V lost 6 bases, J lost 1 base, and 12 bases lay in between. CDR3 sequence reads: CASSRKGENTEAFF. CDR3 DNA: TGTGCCAGCTCCCGAAAGGGGGAGAACACTGAAGCTTTCTTT.

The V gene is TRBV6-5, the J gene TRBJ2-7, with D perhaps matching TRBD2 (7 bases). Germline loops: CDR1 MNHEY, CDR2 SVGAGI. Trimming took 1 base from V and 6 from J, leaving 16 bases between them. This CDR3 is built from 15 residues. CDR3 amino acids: CASSYYASGGREQYF. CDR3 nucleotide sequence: TGTGCCAGCAGTTACTACGCCTCGGGGGGCCGCGAGCAGTACTTC.

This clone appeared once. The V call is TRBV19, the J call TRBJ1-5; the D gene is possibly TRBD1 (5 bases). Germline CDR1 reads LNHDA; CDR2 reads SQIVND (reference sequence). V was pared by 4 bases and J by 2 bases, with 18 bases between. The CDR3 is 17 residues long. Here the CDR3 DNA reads TGTGCCAGTAGTAGCGGGGGTAAACATTGTTGCAATCAGCCCCAGCATTTT. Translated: CASSSGGKHCCNQPQHF.

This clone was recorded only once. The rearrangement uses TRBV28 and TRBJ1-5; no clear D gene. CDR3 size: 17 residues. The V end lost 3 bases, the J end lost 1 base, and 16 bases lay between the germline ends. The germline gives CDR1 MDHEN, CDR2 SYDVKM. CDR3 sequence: CASSLPSVRLSNQPQHF. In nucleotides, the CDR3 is TGTGCCAGCAGTTTGCCATCAGTCCGATTAAGCAATCAGCCCCAGCATTTT.

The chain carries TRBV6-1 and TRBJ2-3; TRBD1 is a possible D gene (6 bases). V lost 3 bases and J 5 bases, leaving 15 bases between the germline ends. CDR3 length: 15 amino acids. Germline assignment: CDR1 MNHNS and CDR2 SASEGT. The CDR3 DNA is TGTGCCAGCAGTGAGACAGGTCCCGTATTAGATACGCAGTATTTT. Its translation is CASSETGPVLDTQYF.

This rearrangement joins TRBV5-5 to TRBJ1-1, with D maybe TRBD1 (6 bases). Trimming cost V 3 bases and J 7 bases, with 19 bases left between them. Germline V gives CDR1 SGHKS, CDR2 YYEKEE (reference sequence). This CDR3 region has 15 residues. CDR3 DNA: TGTGCCAGCAGCTCCACTCGGAGCAGGGGAAATGAAGCTTTCTTT. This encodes CASSSTRSRGNEAFF.

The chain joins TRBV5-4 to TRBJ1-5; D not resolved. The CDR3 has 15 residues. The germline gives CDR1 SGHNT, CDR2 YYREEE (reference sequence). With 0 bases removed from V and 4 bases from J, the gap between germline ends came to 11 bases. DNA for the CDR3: TGTGCCAGCAGCTTGGGCTCCGAGTCGAATCAGCCCCAGCATTTT. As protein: CASSLGSESNQPQHF.

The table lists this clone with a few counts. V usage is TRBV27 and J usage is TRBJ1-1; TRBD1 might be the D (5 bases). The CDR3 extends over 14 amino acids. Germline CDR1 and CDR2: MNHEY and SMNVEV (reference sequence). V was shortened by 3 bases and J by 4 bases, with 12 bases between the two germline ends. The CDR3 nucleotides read TGTGCCAGCAGTTTCCAGGGTGCGACCACTGAAGCTTTCTTT. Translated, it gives CASSFQGATTEAFF.

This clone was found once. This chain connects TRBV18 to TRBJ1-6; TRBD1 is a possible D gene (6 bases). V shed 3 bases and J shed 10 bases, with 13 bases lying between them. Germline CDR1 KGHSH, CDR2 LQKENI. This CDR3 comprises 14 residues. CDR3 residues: CASSPEPGVSPLHF. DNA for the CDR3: TGTGCCAGCTCACCCGAACCAGGGGTCTCACCCCTCCACTTT.

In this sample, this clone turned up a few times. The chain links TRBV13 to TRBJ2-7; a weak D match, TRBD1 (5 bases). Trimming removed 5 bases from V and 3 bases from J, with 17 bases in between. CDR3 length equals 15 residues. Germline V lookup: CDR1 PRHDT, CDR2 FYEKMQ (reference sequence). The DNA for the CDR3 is TGTGCCAGCAGCCCGAGACAGTCTCGAGGCTACGAGCAGTACTTC. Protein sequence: CASSPRQSRGYEQYF.

The CDR3, as DNA: TGTGCCAGCAGCTTAGGAACCGGGACTAGCTTAACTTACGAGCAGTACTTC. Translated, it gives CASSLGTGTSLTYEQYF. The V and J genes are TRBV7-2 and TRBJ2-7; the match to TRBD2 covers 9 bases. In germline, CDR1 is SGHTA, CDR2 FQGNSA. The CDR3 contains 17 residues. V trimming: 1 base; J trimming: 4 bases; junction bases outside the gene matches: 11.

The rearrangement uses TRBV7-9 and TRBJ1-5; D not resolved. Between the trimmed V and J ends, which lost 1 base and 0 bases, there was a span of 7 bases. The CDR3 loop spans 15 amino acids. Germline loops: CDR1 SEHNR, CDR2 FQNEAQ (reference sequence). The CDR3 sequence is CASSLGDYSNQPQHF. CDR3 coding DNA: TGTGCCAGCAGCTTAGGAGATTATAGCAATCAGCCCCAGCATTTT.

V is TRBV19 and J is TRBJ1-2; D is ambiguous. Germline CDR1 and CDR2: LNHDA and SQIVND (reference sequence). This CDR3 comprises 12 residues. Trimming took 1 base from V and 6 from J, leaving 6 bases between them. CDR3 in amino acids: CASSIGSDGYTF. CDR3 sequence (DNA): TGTGCCAGTAGTATAGGCTCGGATGGCTACACCTTC.

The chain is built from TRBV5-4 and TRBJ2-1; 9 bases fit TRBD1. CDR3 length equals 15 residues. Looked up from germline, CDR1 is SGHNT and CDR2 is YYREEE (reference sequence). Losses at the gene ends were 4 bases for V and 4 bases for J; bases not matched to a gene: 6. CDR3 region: CASSQGQGPYNEQFF. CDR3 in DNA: TGTGCCAGCAGCCAGGGACAGGGCCCGTACAATGAGCAGTTCTTC.

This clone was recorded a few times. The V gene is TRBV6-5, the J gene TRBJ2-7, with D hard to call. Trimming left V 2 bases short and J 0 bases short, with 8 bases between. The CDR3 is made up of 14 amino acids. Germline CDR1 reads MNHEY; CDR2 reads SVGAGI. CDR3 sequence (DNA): TGTGCCAGCAGTTACCGCTCTAGCTCCTACGAGCAGTACTTC. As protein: CASSYRSSSYEQYF.

CDR3 sequence reads: CSQLTGTEQYF. CDR3 DNA sequence: TGCAGCCAACTGACAGGGACGGAGCAGTACTTC. V and J are TRBV29-1 and TRBJ2-7; 7 bases match TRBD1. V dropped 8 bases and J dropped 7; count of bases not matched to a gene: 8. Germline CDR1 is SQVTM and CDR2 is ANQGSEA. The CDR3 extends over 11 amino acids.

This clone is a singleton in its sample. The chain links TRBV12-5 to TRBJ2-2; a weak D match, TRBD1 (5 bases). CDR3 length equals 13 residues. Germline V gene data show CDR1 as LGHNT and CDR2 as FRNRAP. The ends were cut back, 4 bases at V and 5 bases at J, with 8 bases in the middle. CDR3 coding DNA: TGTGCTAGTGGTTGGACAAGGACCGGGGAGCTGTTTTTT. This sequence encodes CASGWTRTGELFF.